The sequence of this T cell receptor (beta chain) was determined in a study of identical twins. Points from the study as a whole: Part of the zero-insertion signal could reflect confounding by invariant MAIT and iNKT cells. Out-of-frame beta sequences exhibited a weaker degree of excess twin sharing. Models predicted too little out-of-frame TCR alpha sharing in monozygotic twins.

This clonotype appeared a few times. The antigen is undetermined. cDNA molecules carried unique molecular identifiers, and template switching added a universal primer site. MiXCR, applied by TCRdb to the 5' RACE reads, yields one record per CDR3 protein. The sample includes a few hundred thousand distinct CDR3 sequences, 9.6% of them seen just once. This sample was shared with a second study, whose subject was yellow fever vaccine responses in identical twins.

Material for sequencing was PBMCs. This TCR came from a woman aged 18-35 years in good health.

The CDR3 is CSAPVVGGAGDTQYF. CDR3 DNA sequence: TGCAGTGCCCCAGTAGTAGGGGGGGCAGGAGATACGCAGTATTTT. V is TRBV20-1 and J is TRBJ2-3, with D possibly being TRBD2 (7 bases). V lost 6 bases and J 5 bases, leaving 21 bases between the germline ends. This CDR3 is 15 amino acids long. Germline assignment: CDR1 DFQATT and CDR2 SNEGSKA (reference sequence).